The sequence of this TCR beta chain was determined in a study of Graves' ophthalmopathy and Graves' hyperthyroidism. Overall study: Specimen type is peripheral blood, obtained at initial diagnosis before any treatment. Findings of the study overall: For predicting ophthalmopathy progression, the model had about 66% sensitivity and nearly 75% specificity.

The starting material, about 9.5 ml of fresh peripheral blood, provided the PBMCs. Turning to this clonotype: Its antigen remains unknown.

CDR3 regions of TCR beta were amplified from RNA transcripts. RT-PCR was first run with HTBI primers, then multiplex PCR in a second round. Each CDR3 protein gets one entry after TCRdb re-called the multiplex PCR reads with MiXCR. The sample has about 240,000 distinct CDR3 sequences, 40% to 50% seen once; the top ten hold approximately 51%. The CDR3 is 15 residues long. Germline CDR1 and CDR2: DFQATT and SNEGSKA (reference sequence). The ends lost 0 bases at V and 7 bases at J; junction bases unmatched: 8. The gene calls are TRBV20-1 and TRBJ1-1; 10 bases agree with TRBD1. This clonotype originated in an adult man with Graves' ophthalmopathy. Sequences were obtained from peripheral blood. The CDR3 protein is CSARESGTGEGEAFF. Written as DNA, the CDR3 is TGCAGTGCTAGAGAATCCGGGACAGGGGAGGGTGAAGCTTTCTTT.